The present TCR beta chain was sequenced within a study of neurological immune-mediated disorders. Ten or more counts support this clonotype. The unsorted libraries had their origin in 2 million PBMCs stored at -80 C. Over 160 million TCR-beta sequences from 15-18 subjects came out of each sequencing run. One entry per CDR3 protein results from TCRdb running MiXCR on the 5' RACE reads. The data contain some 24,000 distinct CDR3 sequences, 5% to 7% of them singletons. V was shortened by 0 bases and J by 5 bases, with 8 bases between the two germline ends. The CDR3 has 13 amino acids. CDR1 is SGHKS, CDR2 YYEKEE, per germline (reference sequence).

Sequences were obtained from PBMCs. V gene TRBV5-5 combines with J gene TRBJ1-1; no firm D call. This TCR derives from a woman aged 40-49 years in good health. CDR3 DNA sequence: TGTGCCAGCAGCTTGGTTGCCGGAACTGAAGCTTTCTTT. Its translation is CASSLVAGTEAFF.